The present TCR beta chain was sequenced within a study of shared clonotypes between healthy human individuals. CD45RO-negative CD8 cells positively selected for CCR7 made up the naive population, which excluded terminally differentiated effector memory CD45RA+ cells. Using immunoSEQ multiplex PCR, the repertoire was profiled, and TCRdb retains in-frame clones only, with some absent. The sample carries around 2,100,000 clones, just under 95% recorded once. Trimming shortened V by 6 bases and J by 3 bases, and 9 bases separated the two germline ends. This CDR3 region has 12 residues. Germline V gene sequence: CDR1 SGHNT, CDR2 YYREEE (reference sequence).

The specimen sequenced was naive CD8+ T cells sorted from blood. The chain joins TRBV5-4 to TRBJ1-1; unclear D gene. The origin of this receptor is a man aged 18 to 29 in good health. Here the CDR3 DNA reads TGTGCCAGCACCGGATCAGACACTGAAGCTTTCTTT. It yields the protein CASTGSDTEAFF.